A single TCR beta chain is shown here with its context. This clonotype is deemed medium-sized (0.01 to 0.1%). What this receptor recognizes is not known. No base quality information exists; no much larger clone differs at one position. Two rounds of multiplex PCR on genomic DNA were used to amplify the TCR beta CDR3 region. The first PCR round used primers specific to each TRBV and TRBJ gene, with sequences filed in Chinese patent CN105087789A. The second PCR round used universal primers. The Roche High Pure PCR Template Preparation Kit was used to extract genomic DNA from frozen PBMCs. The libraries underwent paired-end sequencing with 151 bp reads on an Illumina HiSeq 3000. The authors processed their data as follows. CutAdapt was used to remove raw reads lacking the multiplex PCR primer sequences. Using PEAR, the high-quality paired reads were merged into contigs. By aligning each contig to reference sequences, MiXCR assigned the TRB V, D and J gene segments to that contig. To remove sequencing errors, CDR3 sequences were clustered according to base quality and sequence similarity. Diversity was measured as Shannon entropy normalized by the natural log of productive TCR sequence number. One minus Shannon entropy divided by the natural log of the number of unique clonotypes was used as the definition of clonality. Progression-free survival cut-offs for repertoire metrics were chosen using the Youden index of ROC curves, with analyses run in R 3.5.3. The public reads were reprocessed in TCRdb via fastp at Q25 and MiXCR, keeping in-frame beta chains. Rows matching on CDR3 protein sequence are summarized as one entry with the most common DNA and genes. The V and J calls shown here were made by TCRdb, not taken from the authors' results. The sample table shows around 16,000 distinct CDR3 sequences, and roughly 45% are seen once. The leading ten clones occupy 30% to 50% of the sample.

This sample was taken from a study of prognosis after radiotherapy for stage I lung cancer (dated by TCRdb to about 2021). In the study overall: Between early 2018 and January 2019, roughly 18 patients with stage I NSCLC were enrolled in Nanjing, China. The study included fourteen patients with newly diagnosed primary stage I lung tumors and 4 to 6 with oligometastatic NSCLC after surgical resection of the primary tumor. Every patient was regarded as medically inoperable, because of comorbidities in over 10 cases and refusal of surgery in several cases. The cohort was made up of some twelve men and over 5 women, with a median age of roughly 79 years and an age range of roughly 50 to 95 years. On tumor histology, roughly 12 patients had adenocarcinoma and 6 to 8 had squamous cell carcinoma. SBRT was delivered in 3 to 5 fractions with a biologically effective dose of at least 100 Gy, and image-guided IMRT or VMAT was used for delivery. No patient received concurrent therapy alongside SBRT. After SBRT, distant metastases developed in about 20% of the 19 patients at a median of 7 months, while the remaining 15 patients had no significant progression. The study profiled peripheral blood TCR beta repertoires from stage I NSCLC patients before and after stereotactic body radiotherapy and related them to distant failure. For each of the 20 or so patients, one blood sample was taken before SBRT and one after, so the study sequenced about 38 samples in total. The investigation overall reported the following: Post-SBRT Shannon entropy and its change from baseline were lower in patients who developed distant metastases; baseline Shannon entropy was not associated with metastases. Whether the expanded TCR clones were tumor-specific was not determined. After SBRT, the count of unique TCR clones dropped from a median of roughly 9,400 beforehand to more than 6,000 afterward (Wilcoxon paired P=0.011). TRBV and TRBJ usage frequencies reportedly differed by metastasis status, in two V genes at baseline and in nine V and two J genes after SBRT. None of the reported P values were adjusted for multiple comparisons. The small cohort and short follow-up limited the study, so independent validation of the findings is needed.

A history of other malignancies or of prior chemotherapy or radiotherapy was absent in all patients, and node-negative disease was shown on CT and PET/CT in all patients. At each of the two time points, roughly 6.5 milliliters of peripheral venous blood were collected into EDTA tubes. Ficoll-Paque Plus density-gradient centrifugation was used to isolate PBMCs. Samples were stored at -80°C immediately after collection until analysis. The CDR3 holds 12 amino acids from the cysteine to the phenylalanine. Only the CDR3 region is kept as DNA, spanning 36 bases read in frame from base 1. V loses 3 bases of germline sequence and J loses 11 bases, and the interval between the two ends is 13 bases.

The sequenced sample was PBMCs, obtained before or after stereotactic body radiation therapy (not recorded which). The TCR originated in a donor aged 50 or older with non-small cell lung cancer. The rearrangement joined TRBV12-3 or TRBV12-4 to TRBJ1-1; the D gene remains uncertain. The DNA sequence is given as TGTGCCAGCAGTTTTCATCAGCTGGGGGCTTTCTTT. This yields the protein CASSFHQLGAFF.